The 20 T cell receptor beta chains reported below all come from one sample, sequenced in a study of OX40 agonist ivuxolimab in advanced cancers. The data were produced by immunoSEQ multiplex PCR, yet TCRdb's version contains in-frame clones alone and is incomplete. The profile covers some 28,000 clones, with about 90% appearing a single time and 28% taken by the ten largest. The specimen was CD4+ or CD8+ T cells sorted from blood, collected in a trial of the OX40 agonist ivuxolimab. The receptors were gathered from an adult with an advanced solid tumor such as melanoma, head and neck, liver or kidney cancer.

V and J are TRBV6-6 and TRBJ1-4, with 9 positions matching TRBD1. The CDR3 covers 15 residues. Germline-derived CDR1 and CDR2 are MNHNY and SVGAGI (reference sequence). V was pared by 5 bases and J by 5 bases, with 6 bases of the junction left unmatched. CDR3 sequence: CASSGRTGVNEKLFF. CDR3 DNA: TGTGCCAGCAGTGGGCGGACAGGGGTAAATGAAAAACTGTTTTTT.

CDR3 sequence (DNA): TGTGCCAGCAGCTGGGGGACAGGGACCTCCGATGGCTACACCTTC. Translating gives CASSWGTGTSDGYTF. This rearrangement joins TRBV5-6 to TRBJ1-2, with 9 bases identical to TRBD1. From germline, CDR1 is SGHDT and CDR2 YYEEEE. The V and J ends lost 3 bases and 6 bases, in that order; junction bases with no gene match: 9. The CDR3 runs to 15 residues.

There are a few counts of this clone. This rearrangement joins TRBV14 to TRBJ2-5; D remains unclear. Germline CDR1 reads SGHDN; CDR2 reads FVKESK. V dropped 4 bases and J dropped 5 bases, with 8 bases sitting between them. This CDR3 region has 12 residues. CDR3 coding DNA: TGTGCCAGCAGCCCCCCCGGGGAGACCCAGTACTTC. This codes for CASSPPGETQYF. Combining the CDR3 with reference TRBV14 and TRBJ2-5 gives the whole variable domain EAGVTQFPSHSVIEKGQTVTLRCDPISGHDNLYWYRRVMGKEIKFLLHFVKESKQDESGMPNNRFLAERTGGTYSTLKVQPAELEDSGVYFCASSPPGETQYFGPGTRLLVL.

Only one count was recorded for this clone. The chain carries TRBV11-2 and TRBJ2-1; TRBD1 agrees at 8 bases. Germline V gene lookup returns CDR1 SGHAT and CDR2 FQNNGV. The CDR3 is 15 amino acids. The V gene end was trimmed by 5 bases and the J gene end by 5 bases; junction bases not matched to a gene: 8. The CDR3 DNA reads as TGTGCCAGCAGCCCCCTCGGGACAGGTGACAATGAGCAGTTCTTC. This sequence encodes CASSPLGTGDNEQFF. The complete variable domain, with remaining parts taken from reference TRBV11-2 and TRBJ2-1, reads EAGVAQSPRYKIIEKRQSVAFWCNPISGHATLYWYQQILGQGPKLLIQFQNNGVVDDSQLPKDRFSAERLKGVDSTLKIQPAKLEDSAVYLCASSPLGTGDNEQFFGPGTRLTVL.

The chain employs TRBV7-9 and TRBJ2-5; D is undetermined. V was trimmed by 4 bases and J by 1 base, leaving 10 bases between them. The CDR3 runs to 14 residues. Looked up from germline, CDR1 is SEHNR and CDR2 is FQNEAQ (reference sequence). Written as DNA, the CDR3 is TGTGCCAGCAGCTCGCGCCCGAGCCAAGAGACCCAGTACTTC. This encodes CASSSRPSQETQYF. The whole variable domain, remainder taken from reference TRBV7-9 and TRBJ2-5, is DTGVSQNPRHKITKRGQNVTFRCDPISEHNRLYWYRQTLGQGPEFLTYFQNEAQLEKSRLLSDRFSAERPKGSFSTLEIQRTEQGDSAMYLCASSSRPSQETQYFGPGTRLLVL.

The chain recombines TRBV23-1 with TRBJ1-2; D is unresolved. TRBV23-1 qualifies as an ORF whose function is uncertain. V lost 7 bases and J 5 bases, leaving 17 bases between the germline ends. The CDR3 runs 14 residues. CDR3 loop: CASNPARARYGYTF. CDR3 coding DNA: TGCGCCAGCAACCCGGCAAGGGCGCGATATGGCTACACCTTC.

About this clone itself: The same CDR3 can be traced to other DNA sequences in this sample. The gene calls are TRBV18 and TRBJ2-1; 10 nucleotides align to TRBD1. This CDR3 spans 15 amino acids. V dropped 3 bases and J dropped 4; count of bases not matched to a gene: 3. CDR1 is KGHSH, CDR2 LQKENI, per germline. The CDR3 sequence is CASSPRDRGYNEQFF. The CDR3 region has the DNA TGTGCCAGCTCACCCCGGGACAGGGGATACAATGAGCAGTTCTTC.

The rearrangement uses TRBV4-2 and TRBJ2-3, with 13 nucleotides matching TRBD2. CDR3 length: 18 residues. Germline CDR1 and CDR2: LGHNA and YNFKEQ. Losses at the gene ends were 6 bases for V and 2 bases for J; bases not matched to a gene: 11. CDR3 sequence: CASSLGLAGRTITDTQYF. For the CDR3, the DNA is TGTGCCAGCAGTTTGGGACTAGCGGGAAGAACCATCACAGATACGCAGTATTTT.

In this sample, this clone turned up a few times. The gene calls are TRBV7-6 and TRBJ1-1; D possibly corresponds to TRBD1 (5 bases). This CDR3 has 15 residues. V was cut by 5 bases and J by 0 bases, with 13 bases left in between. Germline CDR1 reads SGHVS; CDR2 reads FNYEAQ. CDR3 in amino acids: CASSATTGVNTEAFF. The CDR3 DNA is TGTGCCAGCAGCGCCACAACAGGCGTGAACACTGAAGCTTTCTTT.

The V gene is TRBV9, the J gene TRBJ1-3; 11 nucleotides match TRBD1. Germline CDR1 is SGDLS and CDR2 is YYNGEE. V lost 6 bases to trimming and J lost 2 bases; unmatched junction nucleotides: 25. This CDR3 spans 22 amino acids. CDR3 sequence (DNA): TGTGCCAGCAACCTAGTTTCTTTCGCGGGACAGGGGGACTTGGGAGCTGGAAACACCATATATTTT. It yields the protein CASNLVSFAGQGDLGAGNTIYF.

The rearrangement uses TRBV27 and TRBJ2-7; 8 nucleotides line up with TRBD2. This CDR3 spans 13 amino acids. Unmatched junction bases numbered 3, after V lost 4 bases and J lost 4 bases. Germline V gives CDR1 MNHEY, CDR2 SMNVEV (reference sequence). This CDR3 is CASSWSSGYEQYF. The CDR3 DNA is TGTGCCAGCAGTTGGTCTAGCGGGTACGAGCAGTACTTC.

V gene TRBV28 combines with J gene TRBJ2-7; tentative D call: TRBD2 (6 bases). This CDR3 contains 13 residues. Per germline, CDR1 MDHEN and CDR2 SYDVKM. V lost 1 base to trimming and J lost 4 bases, with 8 bases between them. The CDR3: CASSLLGGYEQYF. DNA of the CDR3: TGTGCCAGCAGTTTATTGGGGGGATACGAGCAGTACTTC.

The chain employs TRBV15 and TRBJ2-1; D remains unclear. CDR3 length: 15 amino acids. Trimming took off 3 bases at V and 9 bases at J, with 18 bases between the two ends. The germline V gene has CDR1 LNHNV and CDR2 YYDKDF (reference sequence). CDR3 coding DNA: TGTGCCACCAGCAGGGAGAAGTTATCTTCGAGTGAGCAGTTCTTC. Translated: CATSREKLSSSEQFF.

V and J are TRBV4-1 and TRBJ2-1; 10 nucleotides match TRBD2. Germline V gene lookup returns CDR1 MGHRA and CDR2 YSYEKL. The CDR3 runs 16 residues. V dropped 4 bases and J dropped 8; count of bases not matched to a gene: 11. The CDR3 nucleotides read TGCGCCAGCAGCCTAAGGGTAGCGGGGGGCGACGATGAGCAGTTCTTC. Translated: CASSLRVAGGDDEQFF.

The sample holds one count of this clone. This chain connects TRBV7-9 to TRBJ2-5; D is possibly TRBD2 (6 bases). The CDR3 has 15 amino acids. Germline values: CDR1 SEHNR, CDR2 FQNEAQ (reference sequence). Trimming stripped 1 base from V and 3 bases from J, with 12 bases between. The CDR3, as DNA: TGTGCCAGCAGCTTAGGTGGGGGGACGAAAGAGACCCAGTACTTC. This encodes CASSLGGGTKETQYF.

This clone was observed a few times. The V call is TRBV9, the J call TRBJ1-3; the match to TRBD1 covers 7 bases. CDR1 is SGDLS, CDR2 YYNGEE, per germline. The J segment lost 6 bases and the V segment lost 0 bases, leaving 15 bases of the junction unmatched. The CDR3 runs to 18 residues. The CDR3 spells CASSVGSRGTDRENTIYF. The DNA of the CDR3 is TGTGCCAGCAGCGTAGGTTCAAGGGGGACAGATCGAGAAAACACCATATATTTT.

The chain carries TRBV7-7 and TRBJ2-5; D remains ambiguous. Per the germline V gene, CDR1 is SSHAT and CDR2 is FNYEAQ (reference sequence). This CDR3 is 15 amino acids long. The germline V and J ends were trimmed by 3 bases and 1 base, with 12 bases remaining between them. CDR3 DNA: TGTGCCAGCAGCTTCTTTAACAGTGGCCAAGAGACCCAGTACTTC. It is translated as CASSFFNSGQETQYF.

The table lists this clone with a count of one. The gene calls are TRBV7-8 and TRBJ1-1; tentatively, D is TRBD1 (6 bases). The CDR3 extends over 16 amino acids. V shed 0 bases and J shed 4 bases, with 15 bases lying between them. The V gene's germline CDR1 is SGHVS and CDR2 FQNEAQ. DNA for the CDR3: TGTGCCAGCAGCTTAGCGGGGGCGGGGGGCGGCACTGAAGCTTTCTTT. This sequence encodes CASSLAGAGGGTEAFF.

V usage is TRBV19 and J usage is TRBJ2-3; D is uncertain. This CDR3 spans 14 amino acids. CDR1 is LNHDA, CDR2 SQIVND, per germline (reference sequence). Between the trimmed V and J ends, which lost 5 bases and 5 bases, there was a span of 14 bases. The CDR3 DNA reads as TGTGCCAGTAGTCCCGCCGCCGTTGGAGATACGCAGTATTTT. Translating gives CASSPAAVGDTQYF. The variable domain in full, with the rest retrieved from reference TRBV19 and TRBJ2-3, is DGGITQSPKYLFRKEGQNVTLSCEQNLNHDAMYWYRQDPGQGLRLIYYSQIVNDFQKGDIAEGYSVSREKKESFPLTVTSAQKNPTAFYLCASSPAAVGDTQYFGPGTRLTVL.

The chain combines TRBV28 with TRBJ2-7; weak D call: TRBD2 (5 bases). Germline V gene sequence: CDR1 MDHEN, CDR2 SYDVKM. V lost 5 bases, J lost 4 bases, and 9 bases lay in between. CDR3 length: 12 amino acids. The CDR3: CASSPGSYEQYF. Written as DNA, the CDR3 is TGTGCCAGCAGTCCGGGGTCTTACGAGCAGTACTTC.